This T cell receptor beta chain was sequenced during a study of T cells in Graves' hyperthyroidism and ophthalmopathy. Amplification targeted TCR beta CDR3 regions from RNA transcripts. With the HTBI primer set, the TCR CDR3 went through a first round of RT-PCR. TCRdb analysed the multiplex PCR reads with MiXCR anew, one entry per CDR3 protein. The data hold approximately 350,000 distinct CDR3 sequences, with roughly 15% observed a single time. Trimming took 4 bases from V and 6 from J, leaving 20 bases between them. Germline CDR1 and CDR2: SGHDT and YYEEEE. The CDR3 has 15 amino acids. This rearrangement joins TRBV5-6 to TRBJ2-7, with D tentatively TRBD2 (6 bases). The sample comprised blood. The TCR sequence derives from a woman between 55 and 75 years old with Graves' ophthalmopathy. The CDR3 DNA follows: TGTGCCAGCAGCGCGGGACGTACACTCTCGGGCGAGCAGTACTTC. Translation: CASSAGRTLSGEQYF.